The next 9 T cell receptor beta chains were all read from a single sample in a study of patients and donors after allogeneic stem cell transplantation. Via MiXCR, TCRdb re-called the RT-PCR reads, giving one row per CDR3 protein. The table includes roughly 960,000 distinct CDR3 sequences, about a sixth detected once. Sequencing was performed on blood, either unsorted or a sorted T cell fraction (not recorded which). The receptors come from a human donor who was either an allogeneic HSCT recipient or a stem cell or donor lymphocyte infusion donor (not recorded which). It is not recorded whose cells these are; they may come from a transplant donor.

CDR3 sequence: CAWKEYGYTF. CDR3 DNA sequence: TGTGCCTGGAAGGAATACGGCTACACCTTC. V gene TRBV30 combines with J gene TRBJ1-2; no reliable D call. Germline CDR1 and CDR2: GTSNPN and SVGIG (reference sequence). This CDR3 contains 10 residues. The V and J ends lost 4 bases and 8 bases respectively, with 8 bases between them.

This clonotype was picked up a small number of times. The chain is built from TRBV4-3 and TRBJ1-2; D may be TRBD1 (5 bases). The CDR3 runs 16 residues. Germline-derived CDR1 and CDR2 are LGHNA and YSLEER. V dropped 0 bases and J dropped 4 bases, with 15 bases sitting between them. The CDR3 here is CASSQDQQGVAYGYTF. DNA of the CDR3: TGCGCCAGCAGCCAAGATCAACAAGGGGTTGCCTATGGCTACACCTTC.

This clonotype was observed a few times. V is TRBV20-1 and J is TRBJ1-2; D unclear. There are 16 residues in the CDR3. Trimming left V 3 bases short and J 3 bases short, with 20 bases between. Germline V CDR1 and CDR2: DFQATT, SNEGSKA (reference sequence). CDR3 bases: TGCAGTGCTAGGCCCCCCTTCGGGGAGAGAGACTATGGCTACACCTTC. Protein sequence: CSARPPFGERDYGYTF.

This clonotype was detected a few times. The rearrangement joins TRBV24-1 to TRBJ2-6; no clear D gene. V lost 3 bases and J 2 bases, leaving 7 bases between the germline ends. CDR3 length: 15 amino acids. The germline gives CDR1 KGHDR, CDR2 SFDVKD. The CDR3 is CATSDKETGANVLTF. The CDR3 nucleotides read TGTGCCACCAGTGATAAAGAGACTGGGGCCAACGTCCTGACTTTC.

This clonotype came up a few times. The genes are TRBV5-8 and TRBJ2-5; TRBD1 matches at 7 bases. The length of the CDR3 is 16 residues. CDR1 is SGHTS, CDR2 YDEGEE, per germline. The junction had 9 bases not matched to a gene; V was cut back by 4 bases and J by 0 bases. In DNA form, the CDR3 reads TGTGCCAGCAGCGGGGGACAGCTGCCGTACCAAGAGACCCAGTACTTC. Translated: CASSGGQLPYQETQYF.

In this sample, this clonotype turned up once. The DNA of the CDR3 is TGCGCCAGCAGCCCGGGACTAGCGGGAGGGTCCTTGAACAATGAGCAGTTCTTC. Translation: CASSPGLAGGSLNNEQFF. V is TRBV5-1 and J is TRBJ2-1, with 16 positions matching TRBD2. Germline loops: CDR1 SGHRS, CDR2 YFSETQ. Trimming removed 4 bases from V and 5 bases from J; junction bases left unmatched: 9. CDR3 length equals 18 residues.

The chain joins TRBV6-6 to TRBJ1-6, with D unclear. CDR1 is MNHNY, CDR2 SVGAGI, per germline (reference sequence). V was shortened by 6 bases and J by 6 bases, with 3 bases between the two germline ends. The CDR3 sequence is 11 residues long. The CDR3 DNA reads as TGTGCCAGCAGCCGTAATTCACCCCTCCACTTT. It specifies CASSRNSPLHF.

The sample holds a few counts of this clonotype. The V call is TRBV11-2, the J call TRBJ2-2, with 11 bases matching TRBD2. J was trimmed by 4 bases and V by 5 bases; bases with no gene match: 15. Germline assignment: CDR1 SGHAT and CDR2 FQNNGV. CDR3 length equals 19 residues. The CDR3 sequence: CASSDLTSGIIKGTGELFF. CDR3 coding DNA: TGTGCCAGCAGCGATCTGACTAGCGGGATTATCAAAGGCACCGGGGAGCTGTTTTTT.

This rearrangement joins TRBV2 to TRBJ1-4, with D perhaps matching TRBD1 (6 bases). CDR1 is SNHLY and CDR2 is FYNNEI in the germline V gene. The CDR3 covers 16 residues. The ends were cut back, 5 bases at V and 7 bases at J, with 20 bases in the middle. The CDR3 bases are TGTGCCAGCAGTTTACCCAGGGGCCGCCTTGGTGAAAAACTGTTTTTT. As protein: CASSLPRGRLGEKLFF. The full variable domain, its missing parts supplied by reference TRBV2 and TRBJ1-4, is EPEVTQTPSHQVTQMGQEVILRCVPISNHLYFYWYRQILGQKVEFLVSFYNNEISEKSEIFDDQFSVERPDGSNFTLKIRSTKLEDSAMYFCASSLPRGRLGEKLFFGSGTQLSVL.